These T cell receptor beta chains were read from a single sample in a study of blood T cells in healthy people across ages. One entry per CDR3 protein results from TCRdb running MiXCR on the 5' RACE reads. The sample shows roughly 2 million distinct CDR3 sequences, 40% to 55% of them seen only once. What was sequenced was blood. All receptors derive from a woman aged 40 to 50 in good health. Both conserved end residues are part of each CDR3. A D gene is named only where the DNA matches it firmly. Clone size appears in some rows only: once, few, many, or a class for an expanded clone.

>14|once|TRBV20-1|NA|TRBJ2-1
TGCAGTGCTATAGCGGAGAGCTCCTACAATGAGCAGTTCTTC
CSAIAESSYNEQFF
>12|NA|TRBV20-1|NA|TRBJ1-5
TGCAGTGCTACAGGGGAAGGTCAGCCCCAGCATTTT
CSATGEGQPQHF
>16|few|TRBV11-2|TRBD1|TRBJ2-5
TGTGCCAGCAGCACACCGGCCGACAGGGCTCAAGAGACCCAGTACTTC
CASSTPADRAQETQYF
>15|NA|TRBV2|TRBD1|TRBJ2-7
TGTGCCAGCACAGAGGGACAGGGGGGAATCTACGAGCAGTACTTC
CASTEGQGGIYEQYF
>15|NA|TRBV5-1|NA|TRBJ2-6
TGCGCCAGCACCTCGGACGGATCTGGGGCCAACGTCCTGACTTTC
CASTSDGSGANVLTF
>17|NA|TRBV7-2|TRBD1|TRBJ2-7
TGTGCCAGCAGCTCCCTCCCAGGGACAGGGCATGTTCACGAGCAGTACTTC
CASSSLPGTGHVHEQYF
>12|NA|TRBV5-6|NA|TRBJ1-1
TGTGCCAGCAGCTTGGCGCCCTCTGAAGCTTTCTTT
CASSLAPSEAFF
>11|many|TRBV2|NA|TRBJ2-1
TGTGCCAGCAGGAACTACAATGAGCAGTTCTTC
CASRNYNEQFF
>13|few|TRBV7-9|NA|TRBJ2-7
TGTGCCAGCAGCCCCACCGAGAACTACGAGCAGTACTTC
CASSPTENYEQYF
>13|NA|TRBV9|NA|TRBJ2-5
TGTGCCAGCAGCGTATCGCAGAGAGAGACCCAGTACTTC
CASSVSQRETQYF
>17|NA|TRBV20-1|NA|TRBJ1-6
TGCAGTGCTAAAAATACCGGGACATGGAAACCTAATTCACCCCTCCACTTT
CSAKNTGTWKPNSPLHF
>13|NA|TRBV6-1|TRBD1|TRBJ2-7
TGTGCCAGCATAGGACAGGTCGGATACGAGCAGTACTTC
CASIGQVGYEQYF
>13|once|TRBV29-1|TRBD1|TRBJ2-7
TGCAGCGTTGGGGGGACAGGGGTCAACGAGCAGTACTTC
CSVGGTGVNEQYF
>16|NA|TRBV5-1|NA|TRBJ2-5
TGCGCCAGCAGCTTCTCCGGGACCATCCTCGCGGAGACCCAGTACTTC
CASSFSGTILAETQYF
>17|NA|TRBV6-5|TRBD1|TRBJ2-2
TGTGCCAGCAGCTATGAGCTAGGGACAGGGATAACCGGGGAGCTGTTTTTT
CASSYELGTGITGELFF
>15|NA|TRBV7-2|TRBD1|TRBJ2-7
TGTGCCAGCAGCCGTGACAGGGATCGTTCATACGAGCAGTACTTC
CASSRDRDRSYEQYF
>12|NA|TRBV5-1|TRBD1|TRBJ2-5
TGCGCCACCGGGACAGGGACAGAGACCCAGTACTTC
CATGTGTETQYF
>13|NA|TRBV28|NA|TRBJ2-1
TGTGCCAGCATAAGGGCTAGCAGGAATGAGCAGTTCTTC
CASIRASRNEQFF
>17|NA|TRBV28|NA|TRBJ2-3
TGTGCCAGCAGTTCCCACCCGGGACCGAAGACCGGAGATACGCAGTATTTT
CASSSHPGPKTGDTQYF
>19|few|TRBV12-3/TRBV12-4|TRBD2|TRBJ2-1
TGTGCCAGCTACCCTTCCGGGACTAGCGGGGGCCTTCTCCACAATGAGCAGTTCTTC
CASYPSGTSGGLLHNEQFF
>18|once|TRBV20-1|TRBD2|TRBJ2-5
TGCAGTGCTAGTGGGCTAGCGGGGGCGCCCCACCGTCAAGAGACCCAGTACTTC
CSASGLAGAPHRQETQYF
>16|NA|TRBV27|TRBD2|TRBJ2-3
TGTGCCAGCAGTTCCTGGGCTAGCGGTAGCACAGATACGCAGTATTTT
CASSSWASGSTDTQYF
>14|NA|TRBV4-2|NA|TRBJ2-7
TGTGCCAGCAGCCAAGAGGGCCTCTCCTACGAGCAGTACTTC
CASSQEGLSYEQYF
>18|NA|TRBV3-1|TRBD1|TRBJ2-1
TGTGCCAGCAGCTTTATATCCGGGACAGGGGGATCCTACAATGAGCAGTTCTTC
CASSFISGTGGSYNEQFF
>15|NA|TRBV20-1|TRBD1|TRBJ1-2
TGCAGTGCTAGAGATCAGACAGGGGGCATTTATGGCTACACCTTC
CSARDQTGGIYGYTF
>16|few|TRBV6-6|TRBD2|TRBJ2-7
TGTGCCAGCAGTTACTCGGCACTAGCGGACTCCTACGAGCAGTACTTC
CASSYSALADSYEQYF
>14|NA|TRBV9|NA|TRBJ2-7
TGTGCCAGCAGCGCGGCGATGGGGTACTACGAGCAGTACTTC
CASSAAMGYYEQYF
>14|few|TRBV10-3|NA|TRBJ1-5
TGTGCCATCAGCCTGACGGATAGCAATCAGCCCCAGCATTTT
CAISLTDSNQPQHF
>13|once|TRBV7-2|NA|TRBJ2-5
TGTGCCAGCAGCCCTACTCTACCTGGGACCCAGTACTTC
CASSPTLPGTQYF
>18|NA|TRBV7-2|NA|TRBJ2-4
TGTGCCAACAGCTTATTTCCACAGGTCACTCTAGCCAAAAACATTCAGTACTTC
CANSLFPQVTLAKNIQYF
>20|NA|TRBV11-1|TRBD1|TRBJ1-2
TGTGCCAGCAGCTTAACTCCACGAGGGGTCGACAGGGCCCCCTCCTATGGCTACACCTTC
CASSLTPRGVDRAPSYGYTF
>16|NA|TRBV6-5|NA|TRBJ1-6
TGTGCCAGCAAACTAACAGGGAGTATGTATAATTCACCCCTCCACTTT
CASKLTGSMYNSPLHF
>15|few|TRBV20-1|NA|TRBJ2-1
TGCAGTGCTAGAGATCGGCAGGGGCCTTACAATGAGCAGTTCTTC
CSARDRQGPYNEQFF
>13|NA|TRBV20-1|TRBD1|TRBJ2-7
TGCAGTGCTATGACAGGGAAGGCCCACGAGCAGTACTTC
CSAMTGKAHEQYF
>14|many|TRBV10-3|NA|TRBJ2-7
TGTGCCATCAGTGATTTAGAGGGGTTCTACGAGCAGTACTTC
CAISDLEGFYEQYF
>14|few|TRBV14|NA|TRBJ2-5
TGTGCCAGCAGCCAAGTCTCGCGGGGCGAGACCCAGTACTTC
CASSQVSRGETQYF
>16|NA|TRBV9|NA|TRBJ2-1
TGTGCCAGCAGCGAGAGGGCCACTTTTTCCTACAATGAGCAGTTCTTC
CASSERATFSYNEQFF